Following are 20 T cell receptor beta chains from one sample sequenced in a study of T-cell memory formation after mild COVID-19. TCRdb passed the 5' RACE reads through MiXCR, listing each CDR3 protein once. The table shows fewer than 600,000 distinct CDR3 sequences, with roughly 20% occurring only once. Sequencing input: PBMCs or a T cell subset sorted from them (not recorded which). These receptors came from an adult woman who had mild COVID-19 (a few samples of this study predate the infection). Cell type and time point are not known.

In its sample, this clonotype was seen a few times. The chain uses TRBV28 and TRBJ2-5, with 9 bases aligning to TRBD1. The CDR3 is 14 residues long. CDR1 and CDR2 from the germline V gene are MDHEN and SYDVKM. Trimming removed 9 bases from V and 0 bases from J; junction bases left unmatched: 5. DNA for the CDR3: TGTGCCAGTGGGACAGGGTCATACCAAGAGACCCAGTACTTC. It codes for CASGTGSYQETQYF.

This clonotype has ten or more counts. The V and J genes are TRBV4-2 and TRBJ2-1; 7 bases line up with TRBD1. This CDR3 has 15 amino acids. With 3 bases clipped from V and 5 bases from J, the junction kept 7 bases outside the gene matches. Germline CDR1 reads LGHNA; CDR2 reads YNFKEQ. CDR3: CASSHRDRSNNEQFF. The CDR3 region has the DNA TGTGCCAGCAGCCACCGGGACAGATCAAACAATGAGCAGTTCTTC.

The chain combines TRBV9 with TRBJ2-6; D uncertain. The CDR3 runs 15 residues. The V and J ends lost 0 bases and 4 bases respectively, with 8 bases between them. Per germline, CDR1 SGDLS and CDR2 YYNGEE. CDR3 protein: CASSVAAAGANVLTF. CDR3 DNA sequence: TGTGCCAGCAGCGTAGCGGCAGCCGGGGCCAACGTCCTGACTTTC.

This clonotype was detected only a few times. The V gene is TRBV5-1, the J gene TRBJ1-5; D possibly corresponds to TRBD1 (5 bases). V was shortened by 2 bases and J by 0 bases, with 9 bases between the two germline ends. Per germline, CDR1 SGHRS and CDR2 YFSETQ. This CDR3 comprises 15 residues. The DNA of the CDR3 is TGCGCCAGCAGCTTTTCGGGGGATAGCAATCAGCCCCAGCATTTT. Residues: CASSFSGDSNQPQHF.

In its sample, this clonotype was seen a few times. CDR3 sequence: CASSSQGLADNNEQFF. Written as DNA, the CDR3 is TGTGCCAGCAGCTCCCAGGGACTAGCGGATAACAATGAGCAGTTCTTC. This sequence joins TRBV5-6 and TRBJ2-1, with 11 nucleotides matching TRBD2. Germline-derived CDR1 and CDR2 are SGHDT and YYEEEE. The CDR3 length is 16 residues. V lost 3 bases to trimming and J lost 5 bases; unmatched junction nucleotides: 7.

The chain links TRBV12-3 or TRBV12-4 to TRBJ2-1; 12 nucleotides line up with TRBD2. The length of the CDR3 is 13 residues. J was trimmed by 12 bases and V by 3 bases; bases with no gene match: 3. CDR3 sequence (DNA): TGTGCCAGCAGTTTGGGACTAGCGGGCTCGCAGTTCTTC. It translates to CASSLGLAGSQFF.

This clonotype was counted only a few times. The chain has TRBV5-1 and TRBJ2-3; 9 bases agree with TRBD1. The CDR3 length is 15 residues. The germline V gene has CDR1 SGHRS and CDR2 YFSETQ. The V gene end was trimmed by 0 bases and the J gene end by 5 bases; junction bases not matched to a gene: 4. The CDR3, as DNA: TGCGCCAGCAGCTTGGACAGGGGGCAAGTAGATACGCAGTATTTT. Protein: CASSLDRGQVDTQYF.

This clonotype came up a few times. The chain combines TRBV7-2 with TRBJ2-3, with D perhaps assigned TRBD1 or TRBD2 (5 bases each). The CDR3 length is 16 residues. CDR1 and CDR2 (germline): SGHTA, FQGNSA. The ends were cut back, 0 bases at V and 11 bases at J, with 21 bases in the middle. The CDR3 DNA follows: TGTGCCAGCAGCTTAGCTAGGTCCGCCGGGACCCAAGGGCAGTATTTT. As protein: CASSLARSAGTQGQYF. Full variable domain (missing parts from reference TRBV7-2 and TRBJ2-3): GAGVSQSPSNKVTEKGKDVELRCDPISGHTALYWYRQSLGQGLEFLIYFQGNSAPDKSGLPSDRFSAERTGGSVSTLTIQRTQQEDSAVYLCASSLARSAGTQGQYFGPGTRLTVL.

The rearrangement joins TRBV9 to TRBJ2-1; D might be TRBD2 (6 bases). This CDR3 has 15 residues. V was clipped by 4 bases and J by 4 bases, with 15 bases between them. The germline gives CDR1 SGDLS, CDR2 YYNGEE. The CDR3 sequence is CASSFLGEEYNEQFF. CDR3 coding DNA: TGTGCCAGCAGCTTTCTGGGGGAGGAATACAATGAGCAGTTCTTC. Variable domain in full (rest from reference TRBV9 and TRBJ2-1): DSGVTQTPKHLITATGQRVTLRCSPRSGDLSVYWYQQSLDQGLQFLIQYYNGEERAKGNILERFSAQQFPDLHSELNLSSLELGDSALYFCASSFLGEEYNEQFFGPGTRLTVL.

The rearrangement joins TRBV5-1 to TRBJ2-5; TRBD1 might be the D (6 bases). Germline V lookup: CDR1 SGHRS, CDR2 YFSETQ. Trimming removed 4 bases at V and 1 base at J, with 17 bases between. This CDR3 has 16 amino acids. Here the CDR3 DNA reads TGCGCCAGCAGCCTATCCGGGACAAAATTCCAAGAGACCCAGTACTTC. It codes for CASSLSGTKFQETQYF. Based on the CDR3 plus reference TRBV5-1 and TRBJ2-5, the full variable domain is KAGVTQTPRYLIKTRGQQVTLSCSPISGHRSVSWYQQTPGQGLQFLFEYFSETQRNKGNFPGRFSGRQFSNSRSEMNVSTLELGDSALYLCASSLSGTKFQETQYFGPGTRLLVL.

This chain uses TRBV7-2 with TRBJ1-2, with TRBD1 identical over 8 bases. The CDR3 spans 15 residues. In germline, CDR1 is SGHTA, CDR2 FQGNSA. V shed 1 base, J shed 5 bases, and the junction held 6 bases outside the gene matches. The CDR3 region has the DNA TGTGCCAGCAGCTTAGTAGCCCAGGGGGCGTATGGCTACACCTTC. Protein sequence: CASSLVAQGAYGYTF.

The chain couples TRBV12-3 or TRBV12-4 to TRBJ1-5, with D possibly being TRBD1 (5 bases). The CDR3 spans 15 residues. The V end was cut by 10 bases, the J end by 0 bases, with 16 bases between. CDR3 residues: CAIIRDGDSNQPQHF. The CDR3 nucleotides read TGTGCCATCATCCGGGACGGAGATAGCAATCAGCCCCAGCATTTT.

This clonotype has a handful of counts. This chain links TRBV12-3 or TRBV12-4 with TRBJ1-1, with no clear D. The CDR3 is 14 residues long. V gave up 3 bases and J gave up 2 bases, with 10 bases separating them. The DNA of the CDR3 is TGTGCCAGCAGTTTCCCCCCTCATAACACTGAAGCTTTCTTT. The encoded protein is CASSFPPHNTEAFF.

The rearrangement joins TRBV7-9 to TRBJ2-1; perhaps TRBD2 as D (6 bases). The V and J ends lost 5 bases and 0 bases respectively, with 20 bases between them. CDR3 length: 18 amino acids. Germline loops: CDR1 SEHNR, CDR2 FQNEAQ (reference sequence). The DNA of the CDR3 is TGTGCCAGCAGCCCCGCCAAAGAGCTAGCGCCCTCCTACAATGAGCAGTTCTTC. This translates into CASSPAKELAPSYNEQFF. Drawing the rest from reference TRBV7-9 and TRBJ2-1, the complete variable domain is DTGVSQNPRHKITKRGQNVTFRCDPISEHNRLYWYRQTLGQGPEFLTYFQNEAQLEKSRLLSDRFSAERPKGSFSTLEIQRTEQGDSAMYLCASSPAKELAPSYNEQFFGPGTRLTVL.

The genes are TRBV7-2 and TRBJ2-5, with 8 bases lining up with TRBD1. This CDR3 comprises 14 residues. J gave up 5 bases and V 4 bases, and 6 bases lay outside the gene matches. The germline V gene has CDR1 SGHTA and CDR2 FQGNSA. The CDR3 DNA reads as TGTGCCAGCAGCTACGACAGGGGCCGGGAGACCCAGTACTTC. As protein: CASSYDRGRETQYF.

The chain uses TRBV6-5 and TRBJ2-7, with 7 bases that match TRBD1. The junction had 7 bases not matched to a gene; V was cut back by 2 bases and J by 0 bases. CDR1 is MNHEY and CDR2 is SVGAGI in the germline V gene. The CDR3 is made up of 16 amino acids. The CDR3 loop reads CASSYLKQGHSYEQYF. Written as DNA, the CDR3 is TGTGCCAGCAGTTACCTAAAACAGGGGCACTCCTACGAGCAGTACTTC.

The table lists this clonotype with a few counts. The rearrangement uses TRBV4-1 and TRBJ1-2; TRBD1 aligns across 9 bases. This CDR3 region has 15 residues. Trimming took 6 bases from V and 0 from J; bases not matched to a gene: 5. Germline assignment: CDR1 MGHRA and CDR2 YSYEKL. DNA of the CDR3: TGCGCCAGCAGACGACAGGGGGGTGCTAACTATGGCTACACCTTC. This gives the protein CASRRQGGANYGYTF.

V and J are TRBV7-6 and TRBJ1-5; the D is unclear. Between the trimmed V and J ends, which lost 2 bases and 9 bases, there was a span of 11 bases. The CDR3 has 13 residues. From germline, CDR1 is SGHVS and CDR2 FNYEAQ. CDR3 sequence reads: CASSLMYGPPQHF. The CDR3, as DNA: TGTGCCAGCAGCTTAATGTACGGCCCGCCCCAGCATTTT.

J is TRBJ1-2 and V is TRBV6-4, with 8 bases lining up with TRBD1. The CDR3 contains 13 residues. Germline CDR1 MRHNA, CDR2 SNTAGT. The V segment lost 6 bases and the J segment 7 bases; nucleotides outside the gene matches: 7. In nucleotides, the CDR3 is TGTGCCAGCAGCGCACAGGGGGAGGGTGGCTACACCTTC. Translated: CASSAQGEGGYTF.

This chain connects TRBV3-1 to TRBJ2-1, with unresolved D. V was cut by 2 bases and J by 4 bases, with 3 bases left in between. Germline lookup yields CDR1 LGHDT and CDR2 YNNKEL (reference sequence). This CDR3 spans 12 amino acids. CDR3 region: CASSQQYNEQFF. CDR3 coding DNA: TGTGCCAGCAGCCAACAATACAATGAGCAGTTCTTC.